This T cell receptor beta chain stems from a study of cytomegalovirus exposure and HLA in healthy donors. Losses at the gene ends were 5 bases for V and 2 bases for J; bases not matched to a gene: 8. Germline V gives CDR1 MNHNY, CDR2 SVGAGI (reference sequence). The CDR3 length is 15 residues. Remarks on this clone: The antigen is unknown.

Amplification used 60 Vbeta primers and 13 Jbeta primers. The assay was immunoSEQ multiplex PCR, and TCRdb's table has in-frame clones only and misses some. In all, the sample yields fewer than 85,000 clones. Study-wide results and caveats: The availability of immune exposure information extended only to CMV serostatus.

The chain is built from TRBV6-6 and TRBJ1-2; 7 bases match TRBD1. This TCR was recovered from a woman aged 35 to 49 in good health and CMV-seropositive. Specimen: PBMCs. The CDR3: CASSMTGKGNYGYTF. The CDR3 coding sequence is TGTGCCAGCAGTATGACAGGGAAGGGAAACTATGGCTACACCTTC.